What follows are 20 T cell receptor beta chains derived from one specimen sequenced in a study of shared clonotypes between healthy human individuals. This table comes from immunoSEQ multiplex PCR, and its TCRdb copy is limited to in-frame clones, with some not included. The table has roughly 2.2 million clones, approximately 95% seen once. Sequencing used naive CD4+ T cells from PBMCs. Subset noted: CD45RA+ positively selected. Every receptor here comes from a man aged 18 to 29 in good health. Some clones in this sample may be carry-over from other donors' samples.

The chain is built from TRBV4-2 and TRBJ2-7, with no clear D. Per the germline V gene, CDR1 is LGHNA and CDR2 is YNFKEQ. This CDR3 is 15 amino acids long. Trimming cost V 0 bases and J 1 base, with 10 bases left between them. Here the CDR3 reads CASSQDRSISYEQYF. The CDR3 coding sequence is TGTGCCAGCAGCCAAGATCGGAGCATATCCTACGAGCAGTACTTC.

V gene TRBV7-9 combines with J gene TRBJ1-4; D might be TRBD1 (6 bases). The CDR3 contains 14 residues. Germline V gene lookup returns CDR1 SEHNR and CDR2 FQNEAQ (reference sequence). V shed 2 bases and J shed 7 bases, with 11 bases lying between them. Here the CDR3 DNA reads TGTGCCAGCAGCTTATCGGGGGCTCGTGAAAAACTGTTTTTT. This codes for CASSLSGAREKLFF.

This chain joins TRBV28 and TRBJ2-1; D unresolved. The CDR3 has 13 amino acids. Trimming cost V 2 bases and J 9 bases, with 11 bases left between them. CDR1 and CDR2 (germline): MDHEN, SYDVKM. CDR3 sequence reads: CASSLVGVGEQFF. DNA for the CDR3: TGTGCCAGCAGTTTAGTCGGTGTCGGTGAGCAGTTCTTC. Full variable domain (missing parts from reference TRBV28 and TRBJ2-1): DVKVTQSSRYLVKRTGEKVFLECVQDMDHENMFWYRQDPGLGLRLIYFSYDVKMKEKGDIPEGYSVSREKKERFSLILESASTNQTSMYLCASSLVGVGEQFFGPGTRLTVL.

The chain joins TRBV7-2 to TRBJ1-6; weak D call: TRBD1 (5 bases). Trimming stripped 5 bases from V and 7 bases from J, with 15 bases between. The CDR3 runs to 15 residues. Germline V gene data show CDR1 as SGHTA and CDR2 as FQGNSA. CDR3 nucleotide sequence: TGTGCCAGCAGCCCCGGCGGGGCAGGGAATTCACCCCTCCACTTT. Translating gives CASSPGGAGNSPLHF.

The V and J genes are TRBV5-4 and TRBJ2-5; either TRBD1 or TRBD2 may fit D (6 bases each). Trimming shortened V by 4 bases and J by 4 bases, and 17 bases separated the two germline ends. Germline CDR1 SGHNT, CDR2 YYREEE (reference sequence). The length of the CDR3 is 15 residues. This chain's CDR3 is CASSNVRGETETQYF. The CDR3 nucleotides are TGTGCCAGCAGCAATGTAAGGGGGGAGACAGAGACCCAGTACTTC.

The CDR3 reads CASSPKEAGWNQPQHF. The CDR3 nucleotides are TGTGCCAGCAGCCCTAAGGAGGCAGGTTGGAATCAGCCCCAGCATTTT. This chain connects TRBV7-8 to TRBJ1-5; the D is unclear. The V and J ends lost 5 bases and 4 bases respectively, with 18 bases between them. The germline gives CDR1 SGHVS, CDR2 FQNEAQ. CDR3 length: 16 residues. Supplemented by reference TRBV7-8 and TRBJ1-5, the full variable domain reads GAGVSQSPRYKVAKRGQDVALRCDPISGHVSLFWYQQALGQGPEFLTYFQNEAQLDKSGLPSDRFFAERPEGSVSTLKIQRTQQEDSAVYLCASSPKEAGWNQPQHFGDGTRLSIL.

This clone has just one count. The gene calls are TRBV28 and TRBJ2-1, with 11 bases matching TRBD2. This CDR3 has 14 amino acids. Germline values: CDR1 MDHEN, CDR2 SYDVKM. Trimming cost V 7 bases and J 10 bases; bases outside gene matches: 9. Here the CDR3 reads CASTGTSGPKEQFF. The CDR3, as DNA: TGTGCCAGCACCGGGACTAGCGGCCCCAAAGAGCAGTTCTTC.

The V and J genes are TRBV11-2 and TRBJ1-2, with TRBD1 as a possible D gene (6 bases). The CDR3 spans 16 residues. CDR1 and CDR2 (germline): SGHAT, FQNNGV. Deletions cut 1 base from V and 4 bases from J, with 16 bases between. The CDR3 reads CASSLALGGAGYGYTF. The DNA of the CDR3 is TGTGCCAGCAGCTTAGCCCTGGGGGGGGCCGGCTATGGCTACACCTTC.

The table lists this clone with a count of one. The CDR3 bases are TGTGCCAGCAGCCATCCCGGGACAGGAAACACCGGGGAGCTGTTTTTT. It encodes CASSHPGTGNTGELFF. The rearrangement joins TRBV5-5 to TRBJ2-2; TRBD1 aligns across 8 bases. The CDR3 sequence is 16 residues long. Losses at the gene ends were 4 bases for V and 2 bases for J; bases not matched to a gene: 7. Germline V gene sequence: CDR1 SGHKS, CDR2 YYEKEE (reference sequence).

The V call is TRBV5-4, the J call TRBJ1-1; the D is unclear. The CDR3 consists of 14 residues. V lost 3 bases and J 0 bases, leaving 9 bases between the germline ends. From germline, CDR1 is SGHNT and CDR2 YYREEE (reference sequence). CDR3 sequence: CASSSAGVNTEAFF. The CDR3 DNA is TGTGCCAGCAGCTCCGCCGGGGTGAACACTGAAGCTTTCTTT.

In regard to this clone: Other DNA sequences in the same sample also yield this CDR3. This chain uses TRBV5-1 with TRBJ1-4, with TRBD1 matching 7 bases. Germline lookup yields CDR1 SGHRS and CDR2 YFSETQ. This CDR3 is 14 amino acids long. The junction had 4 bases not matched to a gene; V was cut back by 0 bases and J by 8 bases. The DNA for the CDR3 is TGCGCCAGCAGCTTGGAGGGGGCAGGGGAAAAACTGTTTTTT. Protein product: CASSLEGAGEKLFF.

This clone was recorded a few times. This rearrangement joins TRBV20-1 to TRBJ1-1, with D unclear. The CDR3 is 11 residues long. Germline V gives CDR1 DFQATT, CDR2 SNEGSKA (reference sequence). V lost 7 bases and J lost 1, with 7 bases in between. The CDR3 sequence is CSVARNTEAFF. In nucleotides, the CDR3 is TGCAGTGTGGCGCGGAACACTGAAGCTTTCTTT.

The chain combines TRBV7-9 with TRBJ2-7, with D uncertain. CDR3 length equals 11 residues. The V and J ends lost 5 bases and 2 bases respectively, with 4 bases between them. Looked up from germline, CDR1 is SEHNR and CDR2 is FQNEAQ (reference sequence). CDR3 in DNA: TGTGCCAGCAGCGCCGCCTACGAGCAGTACTTC. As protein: CASSAAYEQYF.

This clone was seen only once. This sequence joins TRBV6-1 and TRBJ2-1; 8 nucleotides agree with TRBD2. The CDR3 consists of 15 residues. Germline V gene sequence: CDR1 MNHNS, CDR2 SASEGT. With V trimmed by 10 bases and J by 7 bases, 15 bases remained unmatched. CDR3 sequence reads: CATGYGTRSMNEQFF. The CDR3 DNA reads TGTGCCACCGGGTATGGGACTAGAAGTATGAATGAGCAGTTCTTC.

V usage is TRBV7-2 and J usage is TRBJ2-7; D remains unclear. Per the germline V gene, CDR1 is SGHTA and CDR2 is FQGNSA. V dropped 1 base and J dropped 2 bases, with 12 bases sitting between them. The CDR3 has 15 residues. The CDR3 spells CASSLVWQTTYEQYF. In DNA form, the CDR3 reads TGTGCCAGCAGCTTAGTCTGGCAGACGACCTACGAGCAGTACTTC.

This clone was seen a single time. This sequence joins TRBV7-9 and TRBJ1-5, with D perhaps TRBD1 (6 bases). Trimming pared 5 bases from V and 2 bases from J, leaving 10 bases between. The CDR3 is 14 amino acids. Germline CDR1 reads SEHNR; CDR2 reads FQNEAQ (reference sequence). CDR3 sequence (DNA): TGTGCCAGCAGCGGGGACAACGGCAATCAGCCCCAGCATTTT. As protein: CASSGDNGNQPQHF.

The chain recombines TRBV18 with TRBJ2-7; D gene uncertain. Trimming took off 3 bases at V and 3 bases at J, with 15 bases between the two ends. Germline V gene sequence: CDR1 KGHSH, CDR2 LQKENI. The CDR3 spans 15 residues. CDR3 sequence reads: CASSPSSGANYEQYF. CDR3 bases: TGTGCCAGCTCACCTAGTTCAGGAGCAAACTACGAGCAGTACTTC.

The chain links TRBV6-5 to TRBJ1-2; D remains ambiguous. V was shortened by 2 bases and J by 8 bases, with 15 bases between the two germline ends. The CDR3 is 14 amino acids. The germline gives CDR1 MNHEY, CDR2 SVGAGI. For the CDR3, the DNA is TGTGCCAGCAGTTACCGGGCACAGCCTAAGGGCTACACCTTC. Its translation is CASSYRAQPKGYTF.

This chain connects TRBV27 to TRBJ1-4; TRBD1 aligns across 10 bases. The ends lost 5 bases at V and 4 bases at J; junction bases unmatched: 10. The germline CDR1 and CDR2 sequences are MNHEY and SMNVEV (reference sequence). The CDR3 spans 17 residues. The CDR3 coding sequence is TGTGCCAGCAGTCGTCCTGCCGGGACAGGGGTTAATGAAAAACTGTTTTTT. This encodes CASSRPAGTGVNEKLFF.

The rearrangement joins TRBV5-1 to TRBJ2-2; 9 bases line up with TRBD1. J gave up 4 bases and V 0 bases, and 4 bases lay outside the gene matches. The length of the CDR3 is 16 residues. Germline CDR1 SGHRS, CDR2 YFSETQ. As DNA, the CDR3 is TGCGCCAGCAGCTTGGAGTGGACAGGGGTCACCGGGGAGCTGTTTTTT. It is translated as CASSLEWTGVTGELFF.